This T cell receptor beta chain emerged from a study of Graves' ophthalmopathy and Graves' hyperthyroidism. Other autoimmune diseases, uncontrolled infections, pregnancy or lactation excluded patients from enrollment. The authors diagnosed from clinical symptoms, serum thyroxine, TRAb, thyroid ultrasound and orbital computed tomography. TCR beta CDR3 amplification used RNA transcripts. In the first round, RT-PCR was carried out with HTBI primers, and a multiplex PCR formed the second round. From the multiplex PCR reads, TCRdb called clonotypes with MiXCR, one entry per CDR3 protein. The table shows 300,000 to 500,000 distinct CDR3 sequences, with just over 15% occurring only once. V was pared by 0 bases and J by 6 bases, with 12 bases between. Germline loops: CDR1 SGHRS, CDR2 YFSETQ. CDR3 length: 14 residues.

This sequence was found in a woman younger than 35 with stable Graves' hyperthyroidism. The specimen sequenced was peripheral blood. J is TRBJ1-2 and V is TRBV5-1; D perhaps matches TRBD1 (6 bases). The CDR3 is CASSLAQGRDGYTF. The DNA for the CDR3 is TGCGCCAGCAGCTTGGCACAGGGACGAGATGGCTACACCTTC.